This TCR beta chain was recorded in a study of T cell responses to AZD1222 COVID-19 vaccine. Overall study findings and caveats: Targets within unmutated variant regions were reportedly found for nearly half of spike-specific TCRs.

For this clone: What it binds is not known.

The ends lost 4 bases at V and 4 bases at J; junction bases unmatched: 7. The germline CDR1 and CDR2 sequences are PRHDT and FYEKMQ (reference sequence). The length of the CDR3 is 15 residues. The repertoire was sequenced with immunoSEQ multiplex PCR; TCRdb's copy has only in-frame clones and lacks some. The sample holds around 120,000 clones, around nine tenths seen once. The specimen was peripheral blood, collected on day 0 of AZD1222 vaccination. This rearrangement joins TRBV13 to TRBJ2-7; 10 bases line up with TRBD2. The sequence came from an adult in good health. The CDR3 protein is CASSSISGGLYEQYF. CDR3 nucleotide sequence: TGTGCCAGCAGCTCTATTAGCGGGGGGTTGTACGAGCAGTACTTC.